This TCR beta chain was captured by sequencing in a study of cytomegalovirus exposure and HLA in healthy donors. The CDR3 has 15 amino acids. CDR1 LGHNA and CDR2 YNFKEQ come from the germline V gene. V was clipped by 4 bases and J by 1 base, with 12 bases between them. The PCR made use of 60 Vbeta and 13 Jbeta primers. The method was immunoSEQ multiplex PCR; TCRdb's version includes in-frame clones alone and lacks a portion of them. This table holds around 72,000 clones, around 77% found once. Sequencing input: PBMCs. V usage is TRBV4-2 and J usage is TRBJ2-3, with D maybe TRBD2 (5 bases). The TCR sequence derives from a man aged 45-65 years in good health and CMV-seronegative. Here the CDR3 reads CASSPKARGTDTQYF. The CDR3 bases are TGTGCCAGCAGCCCGAAAGCGAGGGGCACAGATACGCAGTATTTT.